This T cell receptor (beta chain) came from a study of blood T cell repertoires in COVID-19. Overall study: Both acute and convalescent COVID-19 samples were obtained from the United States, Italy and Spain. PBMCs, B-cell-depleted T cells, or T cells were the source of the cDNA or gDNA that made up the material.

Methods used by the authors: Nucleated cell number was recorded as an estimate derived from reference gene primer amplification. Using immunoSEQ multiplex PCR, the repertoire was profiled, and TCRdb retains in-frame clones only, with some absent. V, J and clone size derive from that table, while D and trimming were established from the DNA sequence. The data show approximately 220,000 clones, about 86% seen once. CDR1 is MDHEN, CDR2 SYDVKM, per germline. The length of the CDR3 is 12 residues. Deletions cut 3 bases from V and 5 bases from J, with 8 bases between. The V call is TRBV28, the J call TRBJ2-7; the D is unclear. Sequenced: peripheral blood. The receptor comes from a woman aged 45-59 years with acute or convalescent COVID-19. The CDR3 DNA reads TGTGCCAGCAGTTTGAGTTTGAACGAGCAGTACTTC. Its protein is CASSLSLNEQYF. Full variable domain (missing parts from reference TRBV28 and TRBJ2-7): DVKVTQSSRYLVKRTGEKVFLECVQDMDHENMFWYRQDPGLGLRLIYFSYDVKMKEKGDIPEGYSVSREKKERFSLILESASTNQTSMYLCASSLSLNEQYFGPGTRLTVT.